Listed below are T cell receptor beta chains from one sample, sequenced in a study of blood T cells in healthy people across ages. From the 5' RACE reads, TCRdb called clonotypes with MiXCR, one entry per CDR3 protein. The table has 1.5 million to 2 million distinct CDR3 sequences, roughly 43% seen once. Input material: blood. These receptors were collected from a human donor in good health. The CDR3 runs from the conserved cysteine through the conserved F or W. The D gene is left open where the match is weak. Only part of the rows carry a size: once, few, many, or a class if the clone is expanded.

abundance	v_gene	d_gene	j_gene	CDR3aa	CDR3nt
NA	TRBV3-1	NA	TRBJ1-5	CASSQNRGSNQPQHF	TGTGCCAGCAGCCAAAATAGAGGAAGCAATCAGCCCCAGCATTTT
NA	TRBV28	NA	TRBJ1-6	CASSLRALGSPLHF	TGTGCCAGCAGTTTAAGGGCGCTCGGTTCACCCCTCCACTTT
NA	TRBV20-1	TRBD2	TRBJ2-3	CSGGTTDTQYF	TGCAGCGGGGGGACCACAGATACGCAGTATTTT
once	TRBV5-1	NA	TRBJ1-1	CASSPRHSGTEAFF	TGCGCCAGCAGCCCCCGGCACTCGGGGACTGAAGCTTTCTTT
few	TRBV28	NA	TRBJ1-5	CASSMDGLSNQPQHF	TGTGCCAGCAGTATGGACGGTCTCAGCAATCAGCCCCAGCATTTT
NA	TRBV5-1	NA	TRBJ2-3	CASSLAPLRGDGTDTQYF	TGCGCCAGCAGCTTGGCCCCCTTACGAGGGGACGGCACAGATACGCAGTATTTT
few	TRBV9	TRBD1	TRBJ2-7	CASSVPRGFAKTGTGGGYEQYF	TGTGCCAGCAGCGTTCCGCGGGGTTTCGCCAAGACCGGGACAGGGGGGGGGTACGAGCAGTACTTC
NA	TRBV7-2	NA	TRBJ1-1	CASSLRRWPGTEAFF	TGTGCCAGCAGCTTACGACGCTGGCCGGGCACTGAAGCTTTCTTT
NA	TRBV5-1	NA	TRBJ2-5	CASSLVPAEGETQYF	TGCGCCAGCAGCTTGGTGCCCGCTGAGGGAGAGACCCAGTACTTC
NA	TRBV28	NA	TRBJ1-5	CASREDQPQHF	TGTGCCAGCAGGGAGGATCAGCCCCAGCATTTT
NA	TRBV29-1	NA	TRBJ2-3	CSGMTGLSTDTQYF	TGCAGCGGTATGACAGGACTTAGCACAGATACGCAGTATTTT
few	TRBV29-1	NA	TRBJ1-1	CSVELQGFVTEAFF	TGCAGCGTTGAACTCCAGGGTTTTGTCACTGAAGCTTTCTTT
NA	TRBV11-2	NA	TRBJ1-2	CASSLEVDHGYTF	TGTGCCAGCAGCTTAGAAGTGGATCATGGCTACACCTTC
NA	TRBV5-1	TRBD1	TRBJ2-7	CASSKRGLYEQYF	TGCGCCAGCTCTAAGAGGGGGCTATACGAGCAGTACTTC
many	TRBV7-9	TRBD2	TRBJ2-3	CASSLTAGGTDTQYF	TGTGCCAGCAGCTTAACAGCGGGGGGCACAGATACGCAGTATTTT
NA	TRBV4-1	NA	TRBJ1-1	CASSQWGPGTGMNTEAFF	TGCGCCAGCAGCCAATGGGGCCCAGGGACCGGCATGAACACTGAAGCTTTCTTT
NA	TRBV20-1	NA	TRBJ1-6	CSARDNSYNSPLHF	TGCAGTGCTAGAGATAACTCCTATAATTCACCCCTCCACTTT
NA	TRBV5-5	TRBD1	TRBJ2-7	CASSRTGTRYEQYF	TGTGCCAGCAGCCGGACAGGGACTCGGTACGAGCAGTACTTC
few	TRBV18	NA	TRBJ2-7	CASSPSNRVYEQYF	TGTGCCAGCTCACCCTCAAACAGGGTCTACGAGCAGTACTTC
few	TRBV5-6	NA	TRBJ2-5	CASSQQTGLETQYF	TGTGCCAGCAGCCAACAGACAGGTTTGGAGACCCAGTACTTC
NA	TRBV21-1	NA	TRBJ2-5	CAGSKIGTDQETQYF	TGTGCCGGCAGCAAAATAGGGACGGACCAAGAGACCCAGTACTTC
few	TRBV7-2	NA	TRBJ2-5	CASSLALGVVQETQYF	TGCGCCAGCAGCTTAGCGCTGGGTGTGGTCCAAGAGACCCAGTACTTC
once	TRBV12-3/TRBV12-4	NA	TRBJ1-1	CASRGSGRGFTEAFF	TGTGCCAGCAGGGGGTCGGGGAGGGGGTTCACTGAAGCTTTCTTT
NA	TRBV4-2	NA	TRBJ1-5	CASSLGLHSNQPQHF	TGTGCCAGCAGCCTGGGACTACACAGCAATCAGCCCCAGCATTTT
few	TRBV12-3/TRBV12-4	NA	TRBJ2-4	CASSLVLGEIQYF	TGTGCCAGCAGTTTAGTATTAGGGGAGATTCAGTACTTC
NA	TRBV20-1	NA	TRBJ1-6	CSVGQPNSPLHF	TGCAGTGTTGGACAGCCGAATTCACCCCTCCACTTT
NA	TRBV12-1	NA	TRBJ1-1	CASSFAGWRQGDTEAFF	TGTGCCAGCAGCTTTGCGGGTTGGCGGCAGGGGGACACTGAAGCTTTCTTT
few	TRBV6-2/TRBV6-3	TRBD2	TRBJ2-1	CASSYRTSGVKFF	TGTGCCAGCAGTTACCGGACTAGCGGGGTCAAGTTCTTC
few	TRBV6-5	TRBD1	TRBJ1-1	CASSLTGGANTEAFF	TGTGCCAGCAGTTTAACAGGGGGGGCGAACACTGAAGCTTTCTTT
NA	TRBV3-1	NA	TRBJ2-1	CASSQEIASGAQFF	TGTGCCAGCAGCCAAGAAATAGCTTCGGGGGCTCAGTTCTTC
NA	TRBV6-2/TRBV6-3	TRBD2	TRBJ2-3	CASSGTSGRYTDTQYF	TGTGCCAGCAGTGGAACTAGCGGAAGGTACACAGATACGCAGTATTTT
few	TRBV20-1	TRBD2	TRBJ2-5	CSAGAGEYQETQYF	TGCAGTGCTGGAGCGGGGGAGTACCAAGAGACCCAGTACTTC
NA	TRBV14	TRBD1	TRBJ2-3	CASSQSRGLADTQYF	TGTGCCAGCAGCCAATCCAGGGGGCTAGCAGATACGCAGTATTTT
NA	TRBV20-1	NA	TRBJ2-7	CSARGPLLSDEQYF	TGCAGTGCTAGAGGGCCCCTCCTCTCGGACGAGCAGTACTTC
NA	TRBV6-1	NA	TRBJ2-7	CASSGQVRYYEQYF	TGTGCCAGCAGTGGTCAGGTTAGATACTACGAGCAGTACTTC
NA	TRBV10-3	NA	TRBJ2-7	CAISESRTDSYEQYF	TGTGCCATCAGTGAGTCTAGGACAGACTCCTACGAGCAGTACTTC
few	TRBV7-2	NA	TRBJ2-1	CASSPPGTVFNEQFF	TGTGCCAGCAGCCCTCCCGGGACGGTGTTCAATGAGCAGTTCTTC
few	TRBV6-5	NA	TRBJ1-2	CASSYARDNYGYTF	TGTGCCAGCAGTTACGCTAGGGACAACTATGGCTACACCTTC
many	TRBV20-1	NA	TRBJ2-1	CSAKKANEQFF	TGCAGTGCTAAGAAGGCCAATGAGCAGTTCTTC
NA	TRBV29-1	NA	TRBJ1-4	CSVGIANEKLFF	TGCAGCGTTGGGATTGCTAATGAAAAACTGTTTTTT
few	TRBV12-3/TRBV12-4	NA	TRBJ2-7	CASGGCSYEQYF	TGTGCCAGCGGGGGGTGCTCCTACGAGCAGTACTTC
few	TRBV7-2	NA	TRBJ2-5	CASSPPNGRETQYF	TGTGCCAGCAGCCCCCCGAATGGGAGGGAGACCCAGTACTTC
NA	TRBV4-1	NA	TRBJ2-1	CASSRQPHNEQFF	TGCGCCAGCAGCCGACAACCCCACAATGAGCAGTTCTTC
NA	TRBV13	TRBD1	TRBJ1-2	CVSSDIQGANYGYTF	TGTGTCAGCAGCGACATCCAGGGGGCGAACTATGGCTACACCTTC